The sequence of this TCR beta chain was determined in a study of CD8 T cells in Susac syndrome. Overall study context: The Susac syndrome patients that were sequenced included five or six with active disease and fewer than 10 in remission. When blood was drawn, patients with Susac syndrome were on intravenous immunoglobulin alone, on corticosteroids, or therapy-naive.

The RNA input was roughly 0.45 to 1 ug, and it was reverse transcribed with random hexamers. Amplification of TCR beta CDR3 was carried out by immunoSEQ multiplex PCR, which covered 54 Vbeta and 13 Jbeta segments. MiXCR, applied by TCRdb to the immunoSEQ multiplex PCR reads, yields one record per CDR3 protein. Of roughly 200,000 distinct CDR3 sequences in the sample, 90% to 95% were seen once. The TEMRA cells underwent FACS enrichment, while the CD8+ and CD4+ T cells underwent negative isolation. What was sequenced was CD4+ T cells from PBMCs. The receptor comes from a human donor with Susac syndrome.

CDR3 sequence reads: CASSRASGSSGTQYF. CDR3 sequence (DNA): TGTGCCAGCAGTAGGGCTAGCGGGAGCAGTGGTACGCAGTATTTT. This chain uses TRBV27 with TRBJ2-3; 10 nucleotides match TRBD2. This CDR3 is 15 amino acids long. CDR1 and CDR2 (germline): MNHEY, SMNVEV (reference sequence). Unmatched junction bases numbered 10, after V lost 5 bases and J lost 8 bases.